This section outlines one T cell receptor beta chain sequence together with its context. The antigen remains unidentified. Clones were read by immunoSEQ multiplex PCR, and TCRdb kept only the in-frame ones, dropping some. This table has 130,000 to 150,000 clones, approximately 86% appearing once. The data belong to a study of cytomegalovirus exposure and HLA in healthy donors. Across the study: The 90 to 150 validation repertoires used a platform that matched the one used for the roughly 650 first-cohort repertoires, as a later analysis reported. Notes on the study in general: In vitro work confirmed that three CMV-associated chains recognize CMV antigens.

The CDR3 is 14 amino acids. The ends lost 7 bases at V and 2 bases at J; junction bases unmatched: 9. Germline CDR1 is SQVTM and CDR2 is ANQGSEA. V is TRBV29-1 and J is TRBJ2-3, with 7 bases that match TRBD2. The receptor's source is a woman younger than 35 in good health and CMV-seropositive. The specimen sequenced was PBMCs. CDR3: CSAGAGDITDTQYF. CDR3 coding DNA: TGCAGCGCCGGGGCGGGGGATATCACAGATACGCAGTATTTT.